These T cell receptor beta chains were read from a single sample in a study of blood T cell repertoires in COVID-19. Produced via immunoSEQ multiplex PCR; TCRdb's table is partial and in-frame only. The sample holds around 200,000 clones, around 86% seen once. The sequenced material came from PBMCs or T cells enriched from blood (not recorded which). The receptors shown here come from a man in his forties or fifties with acute COVID-19. Each CDR3 is given with its conserved first and last residue. A D gene is named only where the DNA matches it firmly. Some rows mark clone size as missing; the rest say once, few, many or name a class of expanded clone.

v_gene: TRBV4-2; abundance: few; d_gene: -; j_gene: TRBJ2-7; CDR3nt: TGTGCCAGCAGCCAAGATTTGATGGGAAATCCTAGCGCCTACGAGCAGTACTTC; CDR3aa: CASSQDLMGNPSAYEQYF
v_gene: TRBV4-1; abundance: once; d_gene: TRBD1; j_gene: TRBJ1-3; CDR3nt: TGCGCCAGCAGCCAAAGACAGGGGGCTGGAAACACCATATATTTT; CDR3aa: CASSQRQGAGNTIYF
v_gene: TRBV5-1; abundance: -; d_gene: TRBD2; j_gene: TRBJ2-1; CDR3nt: TGCGCCAGCAGCTTAGGGCTAGCGGGAGGGCCCCATGAGCAGTTCTTC; CDR3aa: CASSLGLAGGPHEQFF
v_gene: TRBV19; abundance: -; d_gene: -; j_gene: TRBJ1-4; CDR3nt: TGTGCCAGTAGTATCGCGGGGGTGGATGAAAAACTGTTTTTT; CDR3aa: CASSIAGVDEKLFF
v_gene: TRBV2; abundance: -; d_gene: -; j_gene: TRBJ2-5; CDR3nt: TGTGCCAGCGGCCCGGGAACCCAAGAGACCCAGTACTTC; CDR3aa: CASGPGTQETQYF
v_gene: TRBV7-3; abundance: -; d_gene: -; j_gene: TRBJ1-2; CDR3nt: TGTGCCAGCAGCGAGACCGGGATTAACTATGGCTACACCTTC; CDR3aa: CASSETGINYGYTF
v_gene: TRBV7-9; abundance: -; d_gene: -; j_gene: TRBJ2-1; CDR3nt: TGTGCCAGCAGCTCTTCCGGGTTCTACAATGAGCAGTTCTTC; CDR3aa: CASSSSGFYNEQFF
v_gene: TRBV5-1; abundance: -; d_gene: TRBD1; j_gene: TRBJ1-2; CDR3nt: TGCGCCAGCAGCTTGGATACAGGGGGCAAAAACTATGGCTACACCTTC; CDR3aa: CASSLDTGGKNYGYTF
v_gene: TRBV7-3; abundance: -; d_gene: -; j_gene: TRBJ1-1; CDR3nt: TGTGCCAGCAGCTTATTGCCGGGGATTGTAGCTGAAGCTTTCTTT; CDR3aa: CASSLLPGIVAEAFF
v_gene: TRBV4-2; abundance: -; d_gene: TRBD2; j_gene: TRBJ2-2; CDR3nt: TGTGCCAGCAGCCGAGTGGTGAGTCGCGGGAGTAACACCGGGGAGCTGTTTTTT; CDR3aa: CASSRVVSRGSNTGELFF
v_gene: TRBV19; abundance: -; d_gene: TRBD1; j_gene: TRBJ1-2; CDR3nt: TGTGCCAGTAGTATTTCGCAGGGGGGCCATGGCTACACCTTC; CDR3aa: CASSISQGGHGYTF
v_gene: TRBV29-1; abundance: once; d_gene: TRBD2; j_gene: TRBJ2-2; CDR3nt: TGCAGCGCCGAAAGCCCGGGGGCAGGGACTAGCGGGAGATATAACACCGGGGAGCTGTTTTTT; CDR3aa: CSAESPGAGTSGRYNTGELFF
v_gene: TRBV29-1; abundance: -; d_gene: TRBD1; j_gene: TRBJ2-1; CDR3nt: TGCAGCGTTCATGGGACAGGGTCTCCTGAGCAGTTCTTC; CDR3aa: CSVHGTGSPEQFF
v_gene: TRBV5-1; abundance: once; d_gene: TRBD1; j_gene: TRBJ2-3; CDR3nt: TGCGCCAGCAGCTTGCTGGGGCCTGTAGGGACAGGGTACACAGATACGCAGTATTTT; CDR3aa: CASSLLGPVGTGYTDTQYF
v_gene: TRBV6-5; abundance: -; d_gene: TRBD1; j_gene: TRBJ2-2; CDR3nt: TGTGCCAGCAATTGGGACAGGGCTGGAGGCGGGGAGCTGTTTTTT; CDR3aa: CASNWDRAGGGELFF
v_gene: TRBV6-4; abundance: few; d_gene: -; j_gene: TRBJ1-6; CDR3nt: TGTGCCAGCAGTGACTCGGAGGAAAAGGCTTCACCCCTCCACTTT; CDR3aa: CASSDSEEKASPLHF
v_gene: TRBV6-6; abundance: -; d_gene: -; j_gene: TRBJ1-1; CDR3nt: TGTGCCAGCAGCATAAGGACAACGAACACTGAAGCTTTCTTT; CDR3aa: CASSIRTTNTEAFF
v_gene: TRBV29-1; abundance: -; d_gene: -; j_gene: TRBJ2-1; CDR3nt: TGCAGCGTCACGAGGGACATTAGCAATGAGCAGTTCTTC; CDR3aa: CSVTRDISNEQFF
v_gene: TRBV7-7; abundance: -; d_gene: TRBD2; j_gene: TRBJ2-1; CDR3nt: TGTGCTAGCAGCTTAGCGGGCGGGTCGGCTGGTGAGCAGTTCTTC; CDR3aa: CASSLAGGSAGEQFF
v_gene: TRBV15; abundance: -; d_gene: TRBD2; j_gene: TRBJ2-7; CDR3nt: TGTGCCACCAGCAGTCGCGGGGGCTACGAGCAGTACTTC; CDR3aa: CATSSRGGYEQYF
v_gene: TRBV2; abundance: -; d_gene: TRBD2; j_gene: TRBJ2-5; CDR3nt: TGTGCCAGCAGTGGAGCTAGCGGGAGGGCCGGGACCCAGTACTTC; CDR3aa: CASSGASGRAGTQYF
v_gene: TRBV4-1; abundance: -; d_gene: -; j_gene: TRBJ1-2; CDR3nt: TGCGCCAGCAGCCAAACGGTTAGCTATGGCTACACCTTC; CDR3aa: CASSQTVSYGYTF
v_gene: TRBV28; abundance: -; d_gene: -; j_gene: TRBJ1-2; CDR3nt: TGTGCCAGCAGTTTGGAGCAACATGGCTACACCTTC; CDR3aa: CASSLEQHGYTF
v_gene: TRBV4-1; abundance: -; d_gene: -; j_gene: TRBJ1-1; CDR3nt: TGCGCCAGCAGCCAAGTTCAGGGGCACACTGAAGCTTTCTTT; CDR3aa: CASSQVQGHTEAFF
v_gene: TRBV19; abundance: -; d_gene: -; j_gene: TRBJ1-2; CDR3nt: TGTGCCAGTAGTATAGCAGGGATCTATGGCTACACCTTC; CDR3aa: CASSIAGIYGYTF
v_gene: TRBV19; abundance: -; d_gene: TRBD2; j_gene: TRBJ2-4; CDR3nt: TGTGCCAGTAGCGATCCGGGACTAGCGGGACGAGGGGCCAAAAACATTCAGTACTTC; CDR3aa: CASSDPGLAGRGAKNIQYF
v_gene: TRBV5-5; abundance: -; d_gene: -; j_gene: TRBJ2-7; CDR3nt: TGTGCCAGCAGCAACCCGGGACAACGCTACGAGCAGTACTTC; CDR3aa: CASSNPGQRYEQYF
v_gene: TRBV6-5; abundance: -; d_gene: -; j_gene: TRBJ1-5; CDR3nt: TGTGCCAGCAGATACCCCGGGAGGAGGAGCAATCAGCCCCAGCATTTT; CDR3aa: CASRYPGRRSNQPQHF
v_gene: TRBV7-8; abundance: -; d_gene: TRBD1; j_gene: TRBJ1-1; CDR3nt: TGTGCCAGCAGCTTGACAGGGTACACTGAAGCTTTCTTT; CDR3aa: CASSLTGYTEAFF
v_gene: TRBV27; abundance: -; d_gene: TRBD1; j_gene: TRBJ1-5; CDR3nt: TGTGCCAGCAGTTTACTCCCCCCGGGACAGGGTAGCAATCAGCCCCAGCATTTT; CDR3aa: CASSLLPPGQGSNQPQHF
v_gene: TRBV5-1; abundance: -; d_gene: -; j_gene: TRBJ2-7; CDR3nt: TGCGCCAGCGCGGGATCGACACGCCTTGACTACGAGCAGTACTTC; CDR3aa: CASAGSTRLDYEQYF
v_gene: TRBV6-2/TRBV6-3; abundance: few; d_gene: -; j_gene: TRBJ2-1; CDR3nt: TGTGCCAGCAGTGCGGATAATGAGCAGTTCTTC; CDR3aa: CASSADNEQFF
v_gene: TRBV10-3; abundance: -; d_gene: -; j_gene: TRBJ2-7; CDR3nt: TGTGCCGTCTCCCCGGTCTGGTCCGAGCAGTACTTC; CDR3aa: CAVSPVWSEQYF
v_gene: TRBV7-9; abundance: -; d_gene: -; j_gene: TRBJ2-7; CDR3nt: TGTGCCTACGCCTGGGACAAGCGCTCCTACGAGCAGTACTTC; CDR3aa: CAYAWDKRSYEQYF
v_gene: TRBV27; abundance: -; d_gene: -; j_gene: TRBJ1-3; CDR3nt: TGTGCCAGCAGTTCCCGTACAGGTTCTGGAAACACCATATATTTT; CDR3aa: CASSSRTGSGNTIYF
v_gene: TRBV5-1; abundance: -; d_gene: -; j_gene: TRBJ2-3; CDR3nt: TGCGCCAGCAGCTTGGCCGGAGATACGCAGTATTTT; CDR3aa: CASSLAGDTQYF
v_gene: TRBV27; abundance: -; d_gene: -; j_gene: TRBJ1-1; CDR3nt: TGTGCCAGCATTGACTGGAACACTGAAGCTTTCTTT; CDR3aa: CASIDWNTEAFF
v_gene: TRBV7-9; abundance: -; d_gene: TRBD1; j_gene: TRBJ1-2; CDR3nt: TGTGCCAGCAGCGAGTGGGACAGAACTAACTATGGCTACACCTTC; CDR3aa: CASSEWDRTNYGYTF
v_gene: TRBV29-1; abundance: -; d_gene: -; j_gene: TRBJ1-1; CDR3nt: TGCACCTCCGACGGGGGGAACACTGAAGCTTTCTTT; CDR3aa: CTSDGGNTEAFF
v_gene: TRBV27; abundance: -; d_gene: -; j_gene: TRBJ1-2; CDR3nt: TGTGCCAGCAGTTCCTCGGACAGAGTCCTCTATGGCTACACCTTC; CDR3aa: CASSSSDRVLYGYTF
v_gene: TRBV7-8; abundance: once; d_gene: TRBD1; j_gene: TRBJ2-1; CDR3nt: TGTGCCAGCAGCTACTTCGCGGGACAGGGGTTTAATGAGCAGTTCTTC; CDR3aa: CASSYFAGQGFNEQFF
v_gene: TRBV5-1; abundance: -; d_gene: -; j_gene: TRBJ1-1; CDR3nt: TGCGCCAGCAGCCCGGACAGCTGGCAGGGCACTGAAGCTTTCTTT; CDR3aa: CASSPDSWQGTEAFF
v_gene: TRBV7-6; abundance: -; d_gene: -; j_gene: TRBJ2-1; CDR3nt: TGTGCCAGCAGCTTAATGGAGAGCTCCTACAATGAGCAGTTCTTC; CDR3aa: CASSLMESSYNEQFF
v_gene: TRBV28; abundance: -; d_gene: TRBD2; j_gene: TRBJ2-7; CDR3nt: TGTGCCAGCAGTTTTCGGACTAGCGGGAGACTCTACGAGCAGTACTTC; CDR3aa: CASSFRTSGRLYEQYF
v_gene: TRBV29-1; abundance: -; d_gene: -; j_gene: TRBJ1-1; CDR3nt: TGCAGCGTTGAAGAAGAGAACAGAAACACTGAAGCTTTCTTT; CDR3aa: CSVEEENRNTEAFF
v_gene: TRBV6-4; abundance: -; d_gene: -; j_gene: TRBJ2-7; CDR3nt: TGTGCCAGCAGTGACCTCGACTCAAGGTCCTACGAGCAGTACTTC; CDR3aa: CASSDLDSRSYEQYF
v_gene: TRBV7-9; abundance: -; d_gene: -; j_gene: TRBJ2-2; CDR3nt: TGTGCCAGCAGCTCCCCTCCAGGGACCGGGGAGCTGTTTTTT; CDR3aa: CASSSPPGTGELFF
v_gene: TRBV24-1; abundance: -; d_gene: -; j_gene: TRBJ1-1; CDR3nt: TGTGCCACCAGTGATTTGGGGCCTCCCCCTGAAGCTTTCTTT; CDR3aa: CATSDLGPPPEAFF
v_gene: TRBV18; abundance: -; d_gene: TRBD2; j_gene: TRBJ2-1; CDR3nt: TGTGCCAGCTCACCCCTTTCTAGCCCACGGGAGGGGTACAATGAGCAGTTCTTC; CDR3aa: CASSPLSSPREGYNEQFF
v_gene: TRBV4-3; abundance: few; d_gene: TRBD1; j_gene: TRBJ1-5; CDR3nt: TGCGCCAGCAGCCAGACAGGGAATCAGCCCCAGCATTTT; CDR3aa: CASSQTGNQPQHF
v_gene: TRBV5-1; abundance: few; d_gene: TRBD1; j_gene: TRBJ2-7; CDR3nt: TGCGCCAGCAGCGGACAGGGACCGGGTTACGAGCAGTACTTC; CDR3aa: CASSGQGPGYEQYF
v_gene: TRBV6-5; abundance: -; d_gene: TRBD2; j_gene: TRBJ2-3; CDR3nt: TGTGCCAGTCGACTAGCGGGCACAGATACGCAGTATTTT; CDR3aa: CASRLAGTDTQYF
v_gene: TRBV4-1; abundance: -; d_gene: TRBD2; j_gene: TRBJ2-1; CDR3nt: TGCGCCAGCAGCCAAGCCCTAGCGGGATTCCACAATGAGCAGTTCTTC; CDR3aa: CASSQALAGFHNEQFF
v_gene: TRBV5-8; abundance: -; d_gene: -; j_gene: TRBJ2-5; CDR3nt: TGTGCCAGCAGCGAAAGCCCCCCGGGGACCCAGTACTTC; CDR3aa: CASSESPPGTQYF
v_gene: TRBV18; abundance: -; d_gene: TRBD1; j_gene: TRBJ2-7; CDR3nt: TGTGCCAGCTCACGAACAGGGGGCAACCCAGACGAGCAGTACTTC; CDR3aa: CASSRTGGNPDEQYF
v_gene: TRBV7-6; abundance: -; d_gene: -; j_gene: TRBJ2-1; CDR3nt: TGTGCCAGCAGCTTATACGGGAGCCAAAATGAGCAGTTCTTC; CDR3aa: CASSLYGSQNEQFF
v_gene: TRBV1; abundance: -; d_gene: -; j_gene: TRBJ1-5; CDR3nt: TGCACCCCGACGTCGGGGGATGGGGGCAATCAGCCCCAGCATTTT; CDR3aa: CTPTSGDGGNQPQHF